This T cell receptor beta chain appears in the sequencing data of a study of blood T cell repertoires in COVID-19. Across the study: T cells, B-cell-depleted T cells, or PBMCs provided the cDNA or gDNA that served as material.

Sequenced by immunoSEQ multiplex PCR; TCRdb stores in-frame clones only, minus some. Of 200,000 to 300,000 clones listed, approximately 90% are singletons. The source material was peripheral blood. This TCR came from a woman aged 40 to 50 with acute or convalescent COVID-19.

CDR3 amino acids: CAWSTTGDPNQPQHF. In nucleotides, the CDR3 is TGTGCCTGGAGTACGACAGGGGACCCTAATCAGCCCCAGCATTTT. The chain uses TRBV30 and TRBJ1-5; TRBD1 aligns across 8 bases. V lost 2 bases and J lost 4; bases outside the gene matches: 7. The V gene's germline CDR1 is GTSNPN and CDR2 SVGIG (reference sequence). The CDR3 consists of 15 residues.